Below, 27 T cell receptor beta chains from the same sample are listed, as sequenced in a study of cytomegalovirus exposure and HLA in healthy donors. This table comes from immunoSEQ multiplex PCR, and its TCRdb copy is limited to in-frame clones, with some not included. Of about 110,000 clones listed, roughly nine tenths were seen once; the top ten hold 4% to 4.5%. The specimen sequenced was PBMCs. Every receptor here comes from a woman under 30 in good health and CMV-seropositive.

In its sample, this clone was seen a few times. The V gene is TRBV5-1, the J gene TRBJ2-7; 8 nucleotides agree with TRBD1. V trimming: 6 bases; J trimming: 2 bases; junction bases outside the gene matches: 7. CDR3 length equals 14 residues. Germline values: CDR1 SGHRS, CDR2 YFSETQ. CDR3 bases: TGCGCCAGCAAGACCGGGACAGGAGCCTACGAGCAGTACTTC. Its translation: CASKTGTGAYEQYF.

Turning to this clone: At one end, the junction sequence differs from germline, possibly due to a read error. The CDR3: CTVLAPGHGYTF. CDR3 in DNA: TGCACCGTTCTAGCGCCAGGCCATGGCTACACCTTC. The rearrangement links TRBV29-1 to TRBJ1-2; D not certain. Germline V gene lookup returns CDR1 SQVTM and CDR2 ANQGSEA. The CDR3 sequence is 12 residues long.

The chain links TRBV19 to TRBJ1-4; 7 nucleotides match TRBD1. The trim removed 4 bases at V and 7 bases at J, leaving 6 bases unmatched. Germline CDR1 is LNHDA and CDR2 is SQIVND (reference sequence). The CDR3 is made up of 14 amino acids. The CDR3, as DNA: TGTGCCAGTAGTACCAGGGGGATCAGTGAAAAACTGTTTTTT. It yields the protein CASSTRGISEKLFF.

The rearrangement links TRBV9 to TRBJ2-1; 8 nucleotides match TRBD2. V was pared by 0 bases and J by 12 bases, with 5 bases of the junction left unmatched. Germline V CDR1 and CDR2: SGDLS, YYNGEE. This CDR3 comprises 13 residues. The CDR3 sequence: CASSVGSGRGQFF. CDR3 DNA: TGTGCCAGCAGCGTAGGGAGCGGGAGAGGGCAGTTCTTC.

The chain uses TRBV6-6 and TRBJ1-2, with TRBD1 matching 8 bases. Trimming took 5 bases from V and 10 from J; bases not matched to a gene: 3. CDR1 is MNHNY, CDR2 SVGAGI, per germline (reference sequence). The CDR3 covers 11 residues. Written as DNA, the CDR3 is TGTGCCAGCAGTATCCAGGGGGCCTACACCTTC. Protein product: CASSIQGAYTF.

V gene TRBV29-1 combines with J gene TRBJ2-1; TRBD2 aligns across 12 bases. In germline, CDR1 is SQVTM, CDR2 ANQGSEA. This CDR3 is 12 amino acids long. The J segment lost 8 bases and the V segment lost 6 bases, leaving 2 bases of the junction unmatched. The chain's CDR3 is CSVTSGSYEQFF. In DNA, the CDR3 is TGCAGCGTGACTAGCGGGAGCTATGAGCAGTTCTTC.

This chain joins TRBV15 and TRBJ2-6; maybe TRBD2 (5 bases). The germline gives CDR1 LNHNV, CDR2 YYDKDF (reference sequence). Trimming shortened V by 8 bases and J by 4 bases, and 12 bases separated the two germline ends. CDR3 size: 14 residues. CDR3 in DNA: TGTGCCACCTCCCGGGAAAACGGGGCCAACGTCCTGACTTTC. This encodes CATSRENGANVLTF.

The genes are TRBV6-6 and TRBJ1-4; no clear D gene. Germline values: CDR1 MNHNY, CDR2 SVGAGI (reference sequence). V lost 6 bases to trimming and J lost 8 bases, with 13 bases between them. The CDR3 loop spans 13 amino acids. The CDR3 reads CASSLKRKEKLFF. The CDR3 region has the DNA TGTGCCAGCAGCCTGAAGCGAAAGGAAAAACTGTTTTTT.

This rearrangement joins TRBV5-6 to TRBJ2-2; tentatively, D is TRBD2 (6 bases). Trimming pared 2 bases from V and 6 bases from J, leaving 14 bases between. Germline CDR1 is SGHDT and CDR2 is YYEEEE. This CDR3 is 15 amino acids long. This chain's CDR3 is CASSFGGLKAGELFF. In nucleotides, the CDR3 is TGTGCCAGCAGCTTCGGGGGATTGAAAGCCGGGGAGCTGTTTTTT.

The gene calls are TRBV29-1 and TRBJ1-2; 9 nucleotides agree with TRBD1. V was pared by 7 bases and J by 4 bases, with 7 bases of the junction left unmatched. The CDR3 runs 13 residues. Germline CDR1 reads SQVTM; CDR2 reads ANQGSEA. The CDR3 sequence: CSDRDRDGYGYTF. In nucleotides, the CDR3 is TGCAGCGACCGGGACAGGGACGGCTATGGCTACACCTTC.

Worth noting for this clone: The sample carries other DNA sequences with the same CDR3. The chain has TRBV28 and TRBJ1-3, with D perhaps TRBD1 (5 bases). V gave up 6 bases and J gave up 0 bases, with 12 bases separating them. Looked up from germline, CDR1 is MDHEN and CDR2 is SYDVKM. This CDR3 comprises 15 residues. CDR3 coding DNA: TGTGCCAGCAGCCCACCGGGGGGCTCTGGAAACACCATATATTTT. Amino acids: CASSPPGGSGNTIYF.

The V call is TRBV9, the J call TRBJ2-4; TRBD2 agrees at 8 bases. The CDR3 loop spans 17 amino acids. With V trimmed by 0 bases and J by 3 bases, 8 bases remained unmatched. The germline V gene has CDR1 SGDLS and CDR2 YYNGEE. The DNA for the CDR3 is TGTGCCAGCAGCGTAGATCCAGCGGGGGCGGTCAAAAACATTCAGTACTTC. This gives the protein CASSVDPAGAVKNIQYF.

The V call is TRBV30, the J call TRBJ1-4; TRBD1 matches 8 bases. The J segment lost 8 bases and the V segment lost 4 bases, leaving 6 bases of the junction unmatched. Germline values: CDR1 GTSNPN, CDR2 SVGIG (reference sequence). The CDR3 length is 13 residues. The CDR3 sequence is CAWIGQGKEKLFF. CDR3 DNA sequence: TGTGCCTGGATCGGACAGGGCAAGGAAAAACTGTTTTTT.

This clone was seen only once. This CDR3 is CASRVDRYSNQPQHF. CDR3 nucleotides: TGTGCCAGCAGGGTTGACAGATATAGCAATCAGCCCCAGCATTTT. This chain links TRBV6-1 with TRBJ1-5, with a weak D call TRBD1 (5 bases). The V gene's germline CDR1 is MNHNS and CDR2 SASEGT. V lost 6 bases and J 0 bases, leaving 12 bases between the germline ends. The CDR3 runs 15 residues.

CDR3 DNA sequence: TGCGCCAGCAGCCCCCGCCTACGAAGCTACGAGCAGTACTTC. Translating it yields CASSPRLRSYEQYF. The chain combines TRBV5-1 with TRBJ2-7, with D hard to call. V was pared by 4 bases and J by 3 bases, with 14 bases between. Germline CDR1 is SGHRS and CDR2 is YFSETQ. The CDR3 extends over 14 amino acids.

The chain couples TRBV19 to TRBJ1-4; 8 bases are a match to TRBD1. Germline V lookup: CDR1 LNHDA, CDR2 SQIVND (reference sequence). Trimming took 7 bases from V and 5 from J; bases not matched to a gene: 9. CDR3 size: 15 residues. The DNA for the CDR3 is TGTGCCAGTAACCTCCGACAGGGGATGAATGAAAAACTGTTTTTT. Translated, it gives CASNLRQGMNEKLFF.

A few counts support this clone. The V gene is TRBV28, the J gene TRBJ2-5; 11 positions match TRBD1. The ends lost 4 bases at V and 6 bases at J; junction bases unmatched: 4. Germline values: CDR1 MDHEN, CDR2 SYDVKM. The CDR3 spans 14 residues. The CDR3 nucleotides are TGTGCCAGCAGTTCCCGGGACAGGGGGAAGACCCAGTACTTC. It encodes CASSSRDRGKTQYF.

The chain couples TRBV19 to TRBJ2-1, with a weak D call TRBD2 (6 bases). CDR3 length equals 14 residues. The V gene's germline CDR1 is LNHDA and CDR2 SQIVND (reference sequence). The V and J ends lost 1 base and 6 bases respectively, with 10 bases between them. In nucleotides, the CDR3 is TGTGCCAGTAGTATAGTCCCGCGGGGCAATGAGCAGTTCTTC. Encoded protein: CASSIVPRGNEQFF.

The V call is TRBV6-1, the J call TRBJ1-2; D ambiguous. The CDR3 is 11 residues long. With 7 bases removed from V and 5 bases from J, the gap between germline ends came to 8 bases. The V gene's germline CDR1 is MNHNS and CDR2 SASEGT. CDR3 region: CASMGRYGYTF. DNA of the CDR3: TGTGCCAGCATGGGCCGGTATGGCTACACCTTC.

The chain is built from TRBV7-8 and TRBJ1-5; D is unresolved. Germline CDR1 and CDR2: SGHVS and FQNEAQ. The length of the CDR3 is 15 residues. V lost 4 bases and J 5 bases, leaving 15 bases between the germline ends. CDR3 region: CASSSSGINHQPQHF. The CDR3 nucleotides are TGTGCCAGCAGCTCCAGTGGCATTAACCATCAGCCCCAGCATTTT.

The rearrangement joins TRBV19 to TRBJ1-1; 7 bases are shared with TRBD1. This CDR3 is 14 amino acids long. Trimming at V came to 5 bases and at J to 6 bases, leaving 9 bases not matched to a gene. In germline, CDR1 is LNHDA, CDR2 SQIVND (reference sequence). The DNA for the CDR3 is TGTGCCAGTAGTTACAGGGGACTTAACCCTGAAGCTTTCTTT. Its translation: CASSYRGLNPEAFF.

DNA of the CDR3: TGTGCCAGCAGTGCCGGGTGGAGTACAGAGACCCAGTACTTC. It yields the protein CASSAGWSTETQYF. The chain recombines TRBV27 with TRBJ2-5; D unclear. Trimming cost V 5 bases and J 4 bases, with 14 bases left between them. This CDR3 has 14 amino acids. From germline, CDR1 is MNHEY and CDR2 SMNVEV (reference sequence).

The genes are TRBV11-1 and TRBJ2-1; TRBD1 aligns across 7 bases. V shed 2 bases, J shed 2 bases, and the junction held 0 bases outside the gene matches. The CDR3 consists of 14 residues. Looked up from germline, CDR1 is SGHAT and CDR2 is FQDESV (reference sequence). The CDR3, as DNA: TGTGCCAGCAGCTTAACAGGGGCCTACAATGAGCAGTTCTTC. Amino acids: CASSLTGAYNEQFF.

This sequence joins TRBV10-1 and TRBJ2-7, with TRBD2 as a possible D gene (5 bases). Trimming removed 4 bases at V and 6 bases at J, with 19 bases between. The CDR3 covers 15 residues. Germline V gene sequence: CDR1 WNHNN, CDR2 SYGVQD (reference sequence). The CDR3 loop reads CASSAGIGFRSEQYF. The CDR3 region has the DNA TGCGCCAGCAGTGCGGGAATAGGCTTCCGGTCCGAGCAGTACTTC.

The rearrangement links TRBV27 to TRBJ2-1, with D maybe TRBD2 (6 bases). CDR3 length: 18 amino acids. The V gene's germline CDR1 is MNHEY and CDR2 SMNVEV (reference sequence). The germline V and J ends were trimmed by 4 bases and 0 bases, with 19 bases remaining between them. This chain's CDR3 is CASSSPFSSASSYNEQFF. CDR3 bases: TGTGCCAGCAGTTCCCCCTTCTCTAGCGCCAGCTCCTACAATGAGCAGTTCTTC.

V and J are TRBV6-5 and TRBJ2-4; D is unresolved. Trimming stripped 0 bases from V and 7 bases from J, with 13 bases between. The CDR3 spans 15 residues. CDR1 is MNHEY, CDR2 SVGAGI, per germline. CDR3 sequence: CASSYSSTARNIQYF. CDR3 nucleotides: TGTGCCAGCAGTTACTCGAGTACTGCCAGGAACATTCAGTACTTC.

This clone has only one observation. The chain couples TRBV6-6 to TRBJ1-2; D is unclear. Germline assignment: CDR1 MNHNY and CDR2 SVGAGI (reference sequence). The CDR3 contains 13 residues. V shed 6 bases and J shed 1 base, with 9 bases lying between them. The CDR3 region is CASRSGNNYGYTF. The CDR3 nucleotides read TGTGCCAGCAGATCCGGGAATAACTATGGCTACACCTTC.